This passage covers 23 T cell receptor beta chains from one sample sequenced in a study of monozygotic twins with inflammatory bowel disease. One entry per CDR3 protein, without DNA, is what TCRdb gives after re-calling the 5' RACE reads. The sample has more than 300,000 distinct CDR3 sequences, and its top ten clones hold 2% to 3%. The sequenced sample was blood. These receptor sequences come from a human donor with ulcerative colitis or Crohn's disease, or a healthy co-twin of an affected twin (not recorded which).

J is TRBJ1-5 and V is TRBV6-1; the D call from TCRdb, TRBD1, cannot be confirmed without DNA. CDR3 length: 15 amino acids. The germline CDR1 and CDR2 sequences are MNHNS and SASEGT. The CDR3 loop reads CASSRGREINQPQHF.

The V gene is TRBV7-2, the J gene TRBJ2-1; TCRdb proposes TRBD1, but this gene call is untestable without DNA. Germline V gene lookup returns CDR1 SGHTA and CDR2 FQGNSA. This CDR3 region has 14 residues. CDR3 region: CASSFWGLGNEQSF.

The genes are TRBV18 and TRBJ2-7; TCRdb names TRBD1, which stays unverified in the absence of DNA. The CDR3 runs to 17 residues. Per the germline V gene, CDR1 is KGHSH and CDR2 is LQKENI. This CDR3 reads CASSTGGQGGFFDEQYF.

The chain has TRBV12-3 or TRBV12-4 and TRBJ2-1; the TCRdb call, TRBD1, lacks DNA for checking. The CDR3 has 14 residues. The CDR3 protein is CASSLNRGWNEQFF.

The rearrangement joins TRBV12-3 or TRBV12-4 to TRBJ1-2; TCRdb reports TRBD1, a call that lacks DNA to check it against. The CDR3 sequence is 13 residues long. CDR3 protein: CASSSDRVGGYTF.

The chain uses TRBV19 and TRBJ1-1. The germline CDR1 and CDR2 sequences are LNHDA and SQIVND (reference sequence). The length of the CDR3 is 11 residues. The CDR3 sequence: CASSIGAEAFF.

The V call is TRBV9, the J call TRBJ2-2; the TCRdb call, TRBD1, lacks DNA for checking. The CDR3 has 15 residues. Germline CDR1 SGDLS, CDR2 YYNGEE. The CDR3 region is CASSVRQGRTGELFF.

The CDR3 spells CSVLGGAQQNLNTEAFF. V is TRBV20-1 and J is TRBJ1-1; the D call of TRBD1 rests on TCRdb alone, since no DNA is present to check it. CDR3 length: 17 amino acids. Germline CDR1 DFQATT, CDR2 SNEGSKA (reference sequence).

The chain joins TRBV4-1 to TRBJ2-7; TCRdb names TRBD1, which stays unverified in the absence of DNA. CDR3 length: 16 amino acids. Germline assignment: CDR1 MGHRA and CDR2 YSYEKL. CDR3 sequence reads: CASSQKGTPLASEQYF.

The genes are TRBV12-5 and TRBJ2-5; TCRdb's assignment of TRBD2 cannot be checked, as there is no DNA. Germline loops: CDR1 LGHNT, CDR2 FRNRAP. The CDR3 length is 12 residues. CDR3 protein: CASALYQETQYF.

The rearrangement joins TRBV6-5 to TRBJ1-1. Germline-derived CDR1 and CDR2 are MNHEY and SVGAGI. The CDR3 runs to 13 residues. CDR3 sequence: CASVQSMNTEAFF.

This rearrangement joins TRBV6-4 to TRBJ2-7; TCRdb proposes TRBD1, but this gene call is untestable without DNA. CDR1 is MRHNA and CDR2 is SNTAGT in the germline V gene. The CDR3 has 16 residues. This CDR3 is CASSDGRQGSSYEQYF.

This chain uses TRBV21-1 with TRBJ1-1. TRBV21-1 is labeled a pseudogene. The CDR3 is 17 residues long. CDR3 region: CASSQVLAGYGSTEAFF.

The chain combines TRBV19 with TRBJ2-6; TCRdb calls TRBD1, which cannot be checked without DNA. The CDR3 is made up of 16 amino acids. CDR1 and CDR2 from the germline V gene are LNHDA and SQIVND (reference sequence). The CDR3 here is CASRTGEVAGANVLTF.

The CDR3 is CASSDRAESTDTQYF. The chain uses TRBV25-1 and TRBJ2-3. CDR1 MGHDK and CDR2 SYGVNS come from the germline V gene. The CDR3 runs 15 residues. The variable domain in full, completed from reference TRBV25-1 and TRBJ2-3, reads EADIYQTPRYLVIGTGKKITLECSQTMGHDKMYWYQQDPGMELHLIHYSYGVNSTEKGDLSSESTVSRIRTEHFPLTLESARPSHTSQYLCASSDRAESTDTQYFGPGTRLTVL.

The V and J genes are TRBV5-1 and TRBJ2-2. The CDR3 loop spans 16 amino acids. Germline values: CDR1 SGHRS, CDR2 YFSETQ. The CDR3 reads CASSSSGTASTGELFF.

This sequence joins TRBV3-1 and TRBJ2-3; the D call of TRBD2 rests on TCRdb alone, since no DNA is present to check it. Germline values: CDR1 LGHDT, CDR2 YNNKEL (reference sequence). This CDR3 contains 12 residues. Here the CDR3 reads CASSPAPDTQYF.

The chain joins TRBV4-3 to TRBJ2-1; TCRdb selects TRBD1, and the lack of DNA leaves this call unchecked. This CDR3 is built from 14 residues. CDR1 is LGHNA, CDR2 YSLEER, per germline. The CDR3 sequence is CASSPYREYNEQFF.

The V gene is TRBV11-3, the J gene TRBJ2-1; lacking DNA, the TRBD2 call made by TCRdb goes unchecked. The CDR3 sequence is 15 residues long. CDR1 is SGHNT, CDR2 YENEEA, per germline. The CDR3 spells CASSLAGTSGDEQFF.

The chain joins TRBV5-1 to TRBJ2-1; TCRdb's D call, TRBD1, is unchecked because there is no DNA. CDR3 length: 16 residues. In germline, CDR1 is SGHRS, CDR2 YFSETQ. The CDR3 region is CASSLAGTGGYNEQFF.

The chain combines TRBV6-1 with TRBJ1-3; TCRdb outputs TRBD1, but without DNA this stays unchecked. Germline V gene sequence: CDR1 MNHNS, CDR2 SASEGT. This CDR3 comprises 16 residues. CDR3 residues: CASSLRDRGSGNTIYF.

The chain uses TRBV7-2 and TRBJ1-2; the D gene TCRdb calls, TRBD1, cannot be checked with no DNA. The CDR3 is 15 amino acids. CDR1 is SGHTA, CDR2 FQGNSA, per germline. CDR3: CASSLEGQAWYGYTF.

The CDR3 loop reads CASSYSFLDTQYF. The chain has TRBV6-5 and TRBJ2-3. Germline V CDR1 and CDR2: MNHEY, SVGAGI. The CDR3 is 13 residues long.